This TCR beta chain was sequenced for a study of T cells in women clearing cervical HPV infection. Study information: For cases, blood was sampled a median around 140 days after lesion detection, interquartile range roughly 80 to 200 days. HLA type could not be excluded as a confounder.

Turning to this clone: The antigen remains unidentified. The missing CDR3 end, 3 residues past where the read stops, is filled in from the germline J gene.

Libraries were prepared by immunoSEQ multiplex PCR; TCRdb keeps only in-frame clonotypes and omits some of them. The listing contains some 21,000 clones. Whole-study findings and limits: CIN3+ cases had significantly higher TCR repertoire richness than controls, but evenness did not differ.

This CDR3 spans 15 amino acids. CDR1 is DFQATT, CDR2 SNEGSKA, per germline (reference sequence). V lost 0 bases to trimming and J lost 3 bases, with 15 bases between them. Cervical HPV DNA detected by MY09/MY11 PCR, typed by dot-blot. The chain couples TRBV20-1 to TRBJ2-7; no reliable D call. This TCR was sampled from a woman aged 18 to 69 with a cervical HPV16 infection that either progressed to CIN3+ or cleared (not recorded which). Sample: blood buffy coat. The part of the CDR3 DNA that was read is TGCAGTGCTAGAGATGGGTCGCGGAAGAACTACGAG. This sequence encodes CSARDGSRKNYE. The complete CDR3 sequence is CSARDGSRKNYEQYF.